Below, 8 T cell receptor beta chains from the same sample are listed, as sequenced in a study of beta chain features in type 1 diabetes. Expressed TCRB transcripts were sequenced, since all the RNA that had been isolated was reverse transcribed. Profiling relied on immunoSEQ multiplex PCR, and the TCRdb table lists in-frame clones only, not all of them. The repertoire holds tens of thousands of clones, with roughly 30% as singletons. The sample taken for sequencing was stem cell memory CD4+ T cells from blood. The receptors come from a woman aged 18-29 years in good health.

CDR3 region: CASSLWRGNTEAFF. In nucleotides, the CDR3 is TGTGCCAGCAGTTTATGGAGAGGGAACACTGAAGCTTTCTTT. This chain links TRBV28 with TRBJ1-1; D is unresolved. The ends were cut back, 0 bases at V and 1 base at J, with 6 bases in the middle. Germline CDR1 MDHEN, CDR2 SYDVKM. The CDR3 has 14 amino acids.

The CDR3 nucleotides read TGTGCCAGCAGTGATGGTGAAGGGGGGGGCCCCCAAGAGACCCAGTACTTC. Protein sequence: CASSDGEGGGPQETQYF. V gene TRBV2 combines with J gene TRBJ2-5, with a weak D call TRBD2 (7 bases). Germline CDR1 is SNHLY and CDR2 is FYNNEI. Trimming pared 3 bases from V and 1 base from J, leaving 18 bases between. The CDR3 sequence is 17 residues long.

This clone occurred a few times. This chain joins TRBV18 and TRBJ2-5; D ambiguous. CDR3 length equals 13 residues. CDR1 is KGHSH, CDR2 LQKENI, per germline. V was shortened by 5 bases and J by 5 bases, with 12 bases between the two germline ends. In DNA form, the CDR3 reads TGTGCCAGCTCATCGACCAGCGTCGAGACCCAGTACTTC. This translates into CASSSTSVETQYF.

The chain recombines TRBV28 with TRBJ2-7, with 7 nucleotides matching TRBD1. The CDR3 is 13 residues long. Looked up from germline, CDR1 is MDHEN and CDR2 is SYDVKM. Unmatched junction bases numbered 7, after V lost 8 bases and J lost 3 bases. CDR3 in DNA: TGTGCCAGCGGGACAGTCCCCTTCTACGAGCAGTACTTC. As protein: CASGTVPFYEQYF.

This chain connects TRBV30 to TRBJ1-4; tentative D call: TRBD1 (5 bases). Germline V gene lookup returns CDR1 GTSNPN and CDR2 SVGIG (reference sequence). V lost 3 bases and J lost 4, with 15 bases in between. The CDR3 contains 15 residues. Here the CDR3 reads CAWRGSWGDNEKLFF. CDR3 sequence (DNA): TGTGCCTGGAGAGGTTCATGGGGCGATAATGAAAAACTGTTTTTT.

This clone was seen a handful of times. The gene calls are TRBV5-1 and TRBJ2-1; TRBD1 matches at 10 bases. The V and J ends lost 4 bases and 6 bases, in that order; junction bases with no gene match: 10. The germline V gene has CDR1 SGHRS and CDR2 YFSETQ. This CDR3 contains 16 residues. DNA of the CDR3: TGCGCCAGCAGCCTCCCCCGGACAGGGGGAGGCAATGAGCAGTTCTTC. Amino acid sequence: CASSLPRTGGGNEQFF.

J is TRBJ1-1 and V is TRBV7-6; possible D gene TRBD1, 5 bases. V lost 2 bases and J 2 bases, leaving 15 bases between the germline ends. This CDR3 is 16 amino acids long. Germline values: CDR1 SGHVS, CDR2 FNYEAQ. In DNA, the CDR3 is TGTGCCAGCAGCTTACGGTCTGTTGGGGCCAACACTGAAGCTTTCTTT. Its translation is CASSLRSVGANTEAFF. The whole variable domain, remainder taken from reference TRBV7-6 and TRBJ1-1, is GAGVSQSPRYKVTKRGQDVALRCDPISGHVSLYWYRQALGQGPEFLTYFNYEAQQDKSGLPNDRFSAERPEGSISTLTIQRTEQRDSAMYRCASSLRSVGANTEAFFGQGTRLTVV.

In this sample, this clone turned up a few times. The chain has TRBV20-1 and TRBJ2-1; 7 bases map to TRBD1. Trimming took 5 bases from V and 7 from J; bases not matched to a gene: 2. Germline CDR1 DFQATT, CDR2 SNEGSKA (reference sequence). The CDR3 length is 11 residues. CDR3 sequence (DNA): TGCAGTGCTGCACAGGGGAATGAGCAGTTCTTC. It codes for CSAAQGNEQFF.